Following are 5 T cell receptor beta chains from one sample sequenced in a study of T cell clonotyping in hematopoietic cell transplantation. The time point was: recipient sample about 28 days before transplant, after cytoreduction. Sequenced by immunoSEQ multiplex PCR; TCRdb stores in-frame clones only, minus some. The sample holds approximately 44,000 clones, 82% seen once. Sequences were derived from peripheral blood mononuclear cells, sampled before stem cell transplant. The receptors were sampled from a man aged 60-69 years with myelodysplastic syndrome. Some clones in this sample may be carry-over from other donors' samples.

The rearrangement links TRBV7-8 to TRBJ1-6; 7 positions agree with TRBD1. CDR3 length: 15 amino acids. With 1 base clipped from V and 10 bases from J, the junction kept 7 bases outside the gene matches. The V gene's germline CDR1 is SGHVS and CDR2 FQNEAQ. For the CDR3, the DNA is TGTGCCAGCAGCTTAGTTGGACAGGTCGGCTCACCCCTCCACTTT. Its translation: CASSLVGQVGSPLHF.

The CDR3 loop is CASSEETNEKLFF. The CDR3 nucleotides are TGTGCCAGTAGCGAGGAGACTAATGAAAAACTGTTTTTT. The chain recombines TRBV19 with TRBJ1-4; D is unresolved. CDR1 is LNHDA and CDR2 is SQIVND in the germline V gene (reference sequence). Trimming took 6 bases from V and 2 from J, leaving 7 bases between them. This CDR3 spans 13 amino acids.

The chain links TRBV9 to TRBJ1-1; D gene ambiguous. Trimming cost V 1 base and J 5 bases, with 9 bases left between them. The CDR3 is 13 amino acids. Germline CDR1 reads SGDLS; CDR2 reads YYNGEE. CDR3: CASSVNWGTEAFF. DNA for the CDR3: TGTGCCAGCAGCGTAAATTGGGGAACTGAAGCTTTCTTT.

This chain uses TRBV19 with TRBJ1-2; 9 bases agree with TRBD1. The CDR3 covers 16 residues. CDR1 LNHDA and CDR2 SQIVND come from the germline V gene (reference sequence). The V segment lost 5 bases and the J segment 2 bases; nucleotides outside the gene matches: 9. The CDR3: CASSASPGQGNYGYTF. In DNA form, the CDR3 reads TGTGCCAGTAGTGCAAGCCCGGGACAGGGAAACTATGGCTACACCTTC.

The V call is TRBV5-1, the J call TRBJ2-3; 7 nucleotides align to TRBD1. CDR1 is SGHRS, CDR2 YFSETQ, per germline. The junction had 2 bases not matched to a gene; V was cut back by 4 bases and J by 3 bases. CDR3 size: 13 residues. The CDR3 reads CASSTDRTDTQYF. CDR3 coding DNA: TGCGCCAGCAGCACGGACAGGACAGATACGCAGTATTTT.